This T cell receptor (beta chain) is from a study of T cell repertoires in cytomegalovirus infection. Whole-study context: Evidence of both CMV infection and a matching HLA type came from public TCR beta signatures.

This CDR3 contains 17 residues. Germline V gene lookup returns CDR1 MNHNY and CDR2 SVGAGI (reference sequence). V dropped 6 bases and J dropped 5; count of bases not matched to a gene: 10. TCRdb re-called the reads through MiXCR, storing one row per CDR3 protein. The sample includes about 400,000 distinct CDR3 sequences, around a sixth seen only once; the top ten take less than 9.5%. As to this clonotype: Its cognate antigen is unknown.

Overall study findings and caveats: Pooled public TCR beta family frequency picked out CMV carriers with the relevant HLA. Ex vivo responses were dominated by HLA-C-restricted CMV-specific TCR beta clonotypes.

The chain has TRBV6-6 and TRBJ2-2; 12 positions agree with TRBD2. Source material: PBMCs. The receptor comes from a human donor in good health (CMV status not recorded). Some clones in this sample may be carry-over from other donors' samples. For the CDR3, the DNA is TGTGCCAGCAGCCATACTAGCGGGAGGTTCTGGACCGGGGAGCTGTTTTTT. This codes for CASSHTSGRFWTGELFF.